This paragraph covers one T cell receptor beta chain sequence. This sample includes further DNA sequences coding for the same CDR3. The sample comes from a study of OX40 agonist ivuxolimab in advanced cancers. Produced via immunoSEQ multiplex PCR; TCRdb's table is partial and in-frame only. The table lists about 85,000 clones, 80% to 90% of them singletons. Trimming removed 5 bases from V and 1 base from J; junction bases left unmatched: 5. The germline V gene has CDR1 SGHTA and CDR2 FQGNSA. This CDR3 contains 15 residues. This sequence was found in an adult with an advanced solid tumor such as melanoma, head and neck, liver or kidney cancer. Sequencing used CD4+ or CD8+ T cells sorted from blood, obtained in a trial of the OX40 agonist ivuxolimab. This sequence joins TRBV7-2 and TRBJ2-7; TRBD1 aligns across 10 bases. The CDR3 DNA sequence: TGTGCCAGCAGCCCCCGGACAGGGGGATCCTACGAGCAGTACTTC. Translating it yields CASSPRTGGSYEQYF.